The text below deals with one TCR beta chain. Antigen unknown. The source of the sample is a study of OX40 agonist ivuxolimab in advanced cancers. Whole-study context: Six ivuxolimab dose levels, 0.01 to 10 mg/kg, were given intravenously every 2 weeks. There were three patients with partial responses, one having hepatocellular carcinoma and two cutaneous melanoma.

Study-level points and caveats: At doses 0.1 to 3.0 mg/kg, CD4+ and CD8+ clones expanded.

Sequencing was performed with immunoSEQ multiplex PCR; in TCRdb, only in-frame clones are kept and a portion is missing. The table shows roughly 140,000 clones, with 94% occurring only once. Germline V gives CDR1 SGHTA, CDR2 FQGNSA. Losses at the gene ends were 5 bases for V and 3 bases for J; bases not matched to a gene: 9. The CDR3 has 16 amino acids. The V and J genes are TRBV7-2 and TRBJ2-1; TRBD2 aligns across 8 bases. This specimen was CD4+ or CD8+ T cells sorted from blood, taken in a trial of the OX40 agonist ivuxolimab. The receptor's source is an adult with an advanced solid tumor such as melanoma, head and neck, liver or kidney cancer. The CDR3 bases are TGTGCCAGCAGCATTGGCGGGGGGCTGCTCTACAATGAGCAGTTCTTC. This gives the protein CASSIGGGLLYNEQFF.